This note documents a single TCR beta chain sequence. The data were taken from a study of CD8 T cells in Susac syndrome. RNA totalling roughly 0.45 to 1 ug underwent reverse transcription with random hexamers. A single record per CDR3 protein comes from TCRdb applying MiXCR to the immunoSEQ multiplex PCR reads. The data contain 160,000 or so distinct CDR3 sequences, around 93% of them singletons. Sequencing of TCR beta was carried out in blood CD8+ and CD4+ T cells. Through negative isolation, CD4+ and CD8+ T cells were obtained, while TEMRA cells were enriched using FACS. CDR1 is SGHRS, CDR2 YFSETQ, per germline. The CDR3 length is 16 residues. J was trimmed by 2 bases and V by 6 bases; bases with no gene match: 8.

The chain carries TRBV5-1 and TRBJ2-6; 7 bases map to TRBD1. The clonotype originates from a human donor in good health. The sequenced material came from CD4+ T cells from PBMCs. The CDR3 sequence: CASTDQGEPGANVLTF. CDR3 in DNA: TGCGCCAGCACCGACCAGGGGGAACCTGGGGCCAACGTCCTGACTTTC.